The present TCR delta chain was sequenced within a study of gammadelta T cells in human blood (dated by TCRdb to about 2020). Findings and caveats that apply to the study as a whole: According to the study, polyclonal expansion of innate gamma-delta T cells right after birth appeared to be driven by microbial exposure.

Library prep was done by RT-PCR. The sequencer was an Illumina MiSeq. TCRdb called clones afresh from the public reads with CATT; identical DNA rows were later merged. The sample table holds about 290 delta-chain clones, of which about 50% were seen once. Just under 95% of the sample is held by the ten biggest clonotypes. In the case of this clone: Its antigen is unknown. This likely reflects a read error, since a far larger clone is one base away. Other DNA sequences in this sample translate to the same CDR3.

CDR1 TVYSNPD and CDR2 GDNSRS are derived from the germline V gene (reference sequence). The CDR3 numbers 22 residues from cysteine through phenylalanine. The DNA shown is the 66-base CDR3, in frame from base 1. What was sequenced was non-Vgamma9Vdelta2 gamma-delta T cells from cord blood. The chain is assembled from TRDV3 and TRDJ1, with 12 junctional bases fitting TRDD3. The sequence derives from a newborn. The CDR3 sequence is CALAFPQPPNVLGDTNTDKLIF. The bases read TGTGCCTTAGCCTTCCCTCAACCTCCAAACGTACTGGGGGATACAAACACCGACAAACTCATCTTT.